Below are 27 T cell receptor beta chains sequenced from a single sample in a study of blood T cell repertoires in COVID-19. The data were produced by immunoSEQ multiplex PCR, yet TCRdb's version contains in-frame clones alone and is incomplete. This table holds roughly 130,000 clones, roughly 90% found once. Sample: PBMCs or T cells enriched from blood (not recorded which). Receptor source: a woman aged 45-59 years who had recovered from COVID-19.

This clone was detected only once. This chain links TRBV27 with TRBJ1-1; the D gene is possibly TRBD1 (5 bases). Germline loops: CDR1 MNHEY, CDR2 SMNVEV (reference sequence). CDR3 size: 14 residues. V lost 5 bases to trimming and J lost 4 bases, with 14 bases between them. DNA of the CDR3: TGTGCCAGCAGTCCGTCGGGGGGAAGCACTGAAGCTTTCTTT. Translated: CASSPSGGSTEAFF.

This sequence joins TRBV6-5 and TRBJ2-7; D gene uncertain. With 2 bases removed from V and 4 bases from J, the gap between germline ends came to 9 bases. Germline V gene sequence: CDR1 MNHEY, CDR2 SVGAGI. This CDR3 comprises 13 residues. The CDR3 reads CASSYALEYEQYF. The CDR3 region has the DNA TGTGCCAGCAGTTACGCCCTAGAGTACGAGCAGTACTTC.

The chain combines TRBV7-6 with TRBJ2-1; 7 nucleotides line up with TRBD2. The V gene's germline CDR1 is SGHVS and CDR2 FNYEAQ. The length of the CDR3 is 14 residues. With 5 bases clipped from V and 2 bases from J, the junction kept 3 bases outside the gene matches. Here the CDR3 DNA reads TGTGCCAGCAGCCCGGGGGGAACCTACAATGAGCAGTTCTTC. The encoded protein is CASSPGGTYNEQFF.

This clone has only a few counts. The chain carries TRBV6-6 and TRBJ1-2; TRBD1 is a possible D gene (5 bases). The germline V gene has CDR1 MNHNY and CDR2 SVGAGI (reference sequence). Deletions cut 4 bases from V and 12 bases from J, with 12 bases between. This CDR3 is 11 amino acids long. CDR3 in amino acids: CASSLTGLDTF. Here the CDR3 DNA reads TGTGCCAGCAGTTTAACAGGTCTTGACACCTTC.

The chain links TRBV5-4 to TRBJ2-1; TRBD1 agrees at 7 bases. The germline V gene has CDR1 SGHNT and CDR2 YYREEE (reference sequence). V gave up 2 bases and J gave up 7 bases; unmatched junction bases: 6. The length of the CDR3 is 14 residues. The CDR3 loop reads CASSFTGARNEQFF. The CDR3 DNA reads TGTGCCAGCAGCTTCACAGGGGCACGGAATGAGCAGTTCTTC.

The sample holds a few counts of this clone. The rearrangement joins TRBV27 to TRBJ2-7; 8 bases are a match to TRBD1. Germline CDR1 and CDR2: MNHEY and SMNVEV (reference sequence). V dropped 4 bases and J dropped 4; count of bases not matched to a gene: 6. The CDR3 has 14 residues. The CDR3 sequence is CASSSGQGPYEQYF. The DNA of the CDR3 is TGTGCCAGCAGTTCCGGACAGGGCCCATACGAGCAGTACTTC.

The chain is built from TRBV6-5 and TRBJ1-3; the D gene is possibly TRBD1 (5 bases). Trimming took 6 bases from V and 2 from J, leaving 14 bases between them. Per the germline V gene, CDR1 is MNHEY and CDR2 is SVGAGI. The CDR3 consists of 15 residues. The CDR3 protein is CASRLRGFTGNTIYF. For the CDR3, the DNA is TGTGCCAGCAGACTAAGGGGATTCACTGGAAACACCATATATTTT.

This clone was counted only a few times. The rearrangement joins TRBV10-2 to TRBJ2-1, with D maybe TRBD1 (5 bases). The germline V gene has CDR1 WSHSY and CDR2 SAAADI. This CDR3 spans 17 amino acids. Trimming took off 4 bases at V and 0 bases at J, with 16 bases between the two ends. This CDR3 is CASSAYRVTDSYNEQFF. The CDR3 nucleotides are TGCGCCAGCAGTGCATATCGAGTGACAGACTCCTACAATGAGCAGTTCTTC.

The gene calls are TRBV3-1 (or the pseudogene TRBV3-2) and TRBJ1-6; D uncertain. The CDR3 is 13 residues long. The germline CDR1 and CDR2 sequences are LGHDT and YNNKEL (reference sequence). V gave up 2 bases and J gave up 12 bases, with 11 bases separating them. The CDR3 region has the DNA TGTGCCAGCAGCCAAAGCGCGCGGTTACCCCTCCACTTT. It translates to CASSQSARLPLHF.

The chain employs TRBV5-1 and TRBJ1-6; 8 bases align to TRBD1. This CDR3 is 17 amino acids long. The V gene end was trimmed by 0 bases and the J gene end by 0 bases; junction bases not matched to a gene: 2. From germline, CDR1 is SGHRS and CDR2 YFSETQ. The CDR3: CASSLAGTGSYNSPLHF. The CDR3 DNA follows: TGCGCCAGCAGCTTGGCGGGGACAGGCTCCTATAATTCACCCCTCCACTTT.

The chain joins TRBV5-6 to TRBJ2-6; maybe TRBD2 (5 bases). The length of the CDR3 is 15 residues. V lost 4 bases and J 0 bases, leaving 8 bases between the germline ends. Per the germline V gene, CDR1 is SGHDT and CDR2 is YYEEEE. The CDR3 spells CASSPGNSGANVLTF. In DNA, the CDR3 is TGTGCCAGCAGCCCCGGGAACTCTGGGGCCAACGTCCTGACTTTC.

In nucleotides, the CDR3 is TGTGCCAGCAGCCAAGCTGCTTGGACAGGGGGCAGGGAAAAACTGTTTTTT. As protein: CASSQAAWTGGREKLFF. The genes are TRBV14 and TRBJ1-4; 11 positions match TRBD1. Per germline, CDR1 SGHDN and CDR2 FVKESK. The J segment lost 8 bases and the V segment lost 1 base, leaving 9 bases of the junction unmatched. This CDR3 comprises 17 residues.

This rearrangement joins TRBV10-3 to TRBJ2-3; 8 bases are shared with TRBD2. CDR3 length: 16 amino acids. V lost 8 bases to trimming and J lost 0 bases; unmatched junction nucleotides: 10. The germline V gene encodes CDR1 ENHRY and CDR2 SYGVKD. This chain's CDR3 is CAIQSQAGASTDTQYF. CDR3 bases: TGTGCCATCCAAAGCCAAGCGGGGGCGAGCACAGATACGCAGTATTTT.

This sequence joins TRBV6-2 or TRBV6-3 and TRBJ2-3, with 9 bases that match TRBD2. The CDR3 totals 16 residues. V dropped 0 bases and J dropped 2; count of bases not matched to a gene: 3. Germline CDR1 and CDR2: MNHEY and SVGEGT. As DNA, the CDR3 is TGTGCCAGCAGTTACTCTGGCGGGGGGGACACAGATACGCAGTATTTT. Protein: CASSYSGGGDTDTQYF.

The chain carries TRBV10-1 and TRBJ1-6; TRBD1 matches 8 bases. The CDR3 runs to 14 residues. Trimming at V came to 5 bases and at J to 9 bases, leaving 6 bases not matched to a gene. Germline V lookup: CDR1 WNHNN, CDR2 SYGVQD (reference sequence). Here the CDR3 reads CASSPGTGASPLHF. For the CDR3, the DNA is TGCGCCAGCAGTCCCGGGACAGGAGCTTCACCCCTCCACTTT.

This clone was seen once. This chain uses TRBV6-2 or TRBV6-3 with TRBJ2-7; TRBD1 matches at 7 bases. Germline CDR1 and CDR2: MNHEY and SVGEGT. V dropped 5 bases and J dropped 5; count of bases not matched to a gene: 0. The CDR3 consists of 11 residues. CDR3 sequence: CASSDRDEQYF. The CDR3 DNA reads TGTGCCAGCAGTGACAGGGACGAGCAGTACTTC.

This chain joins TRBV5-1 and TRBJ2-7; D ambiguous. Germline-derived CDR1 and CDR2 are SGHRS and YFSETQ. V was trimmed by 4 bases and J by 3 bases, leaving 8 bases between them. The CDR3 loop spans 12 amino acids. DNA of the CDR3: TGCGCCAGCAGCCATTTCGGCTACGAGCAGTACTTC. This sequence encodes CASSHFGYEQYF.

The genes are TRBV7-2 and TRBJ1-1, with 7 bases aligning to TRBD1. The CDR3 has 14 amino acids. The germline gives CDR1 SGHTA, CDR2 FQGNSA. The junction had 5 bases not matched to a gene; V was cut back by 6 bases and J by 1 base. CDR3 amino acids: CASRDRDRNTEAFF. The CDR3 DNA is TGTGCCAGCAGGGACCGGGACAGGAACACTGAAGCTTTCTTT.

This chain uses TRBV19 with TRBJ1-1; D is uncertain. V lost 1 base, J lost 0 bases, and 9 bases lay in between. There are 15 residues in the CDR3. Germline V CDR1 and CDR2: LNHDA, SQIVND (reference sequence). This chain's CDR3 is CASSIGPGLNTEAFF. The CDR3 DNA reads as TGTGCCAGTAGTATAGGGCCAGGCCTGAACACTGAAGCTTTCTTT. Based on the CDR3 plus reference TRBV19 and TRBJ1-1, the full variable domain is DGGITQSPKYLFRKEGQNVTLSCEQNLNHDAMYWYRQDPGQGLRLIYYSQIVNDFQKGDIAEGYSVSREKKESFPLTVTSAQKNPTAFYLCASSIGPGLNTEAFFGQGTRLTVV.

The chain combines TRBV6-5 with TRBJ2-5; 12 nucleotides align to TRBD2. The J segment lost 6 bases and the V segment lost 4 bases, leaving 9 bases of the junction unmatched. Germline assignment: CDR1 MNHEY and CDR2 SVGAGI. The CDR3 has 16 amino acids. CDR3 residues: CASSSPRLAGEKTQYF. CDR3 DNA: TGTGCCAGCAGTTCCCCGCGACTAGCGGGGGAGAAGACCCAGTACTTC.

Only one count was recorded for this clone. CDR3: CASSQLAGGPYEQYF. The DNA for the CDR3 is TGTGCCAGCAGTCAACTAGCGGGGGGGCCCTACGAGCAGTACTTC. The J gene is TRBJ2-7, the V gene TRBV9; 13 bases agree with TRBD2. The CDR3 consists of 15 residues. With V trimmed by 5 bases and J by 2 bases, 4 bases remained unmatched. Germline V lookup: CDR1 SGDLS, CDR2 YYNGEE.

The chain joins TRBV4-1 to TRBJ2-3, with a tentative D call TRBD2 (6 bases). Germline lookup yields CDR1 MGHRA and CDR2 YSYEKL. V was cut by 1 base and J by 0 bases, with 8 bases left in between. The CDR3 extends over 15 amino acids. CDR3 nucleotide sequence: TGCGCCAGCAGCCAAGGGACTACCAGCACAGATACGCAGTATTTT. Protein sequence: CASSQGTTSTDTQYF.

The chain recombines TRBV10-3 with TRBJ1-4; D unclear. Trimming removed 6 bases from V and 3 bases from J, with 11 bases in between. CDR3 length: 14 residues. Germline values: CDR1 ENHRY, CDR2 SYGVKD. The CDR3 DNA follows: TGTGCCATCAGGGAGGAGACTCCTAATGAAAAACTGTTTTTT. Residues: CAIREETPNEKLFF.

The V call is TRBV6-5, the J call TRBJ2-1; TRBD2 agrees at 11 bases. Looked up from germline, CDR1 is MNHEY and CDR2 is SVGAGI. V lost 4 bases and J lost 4; bases outside the gene matches: 6. The CDR3 contains 16 residues. The CDR3 DNA reads TGTGCCAGCAGTTCCCTGGCTAGCGGGGGGTACAATGAGCAGTTCTTC. Translated, it gives CASSSLASGGYNEQFF.

This chain connects TRBV5-8 to TRBJ2-3; 8 bases are a match to TRBD1. Unmatched junction bases numbered 14, after V lost 0 bases and J lost 2 bases. This CDR3 spans 19 amino acids. The germline gives CDR1 SGHTS, CDR2 YDEGEE. The CDR3 here is CASSLGIYGQGSTTDTQYF. DNA for the CDR3: TGTGCCAGCAGCTTGGGGATCTACGGACAGGGTTCGACCACAGATACGCAGTATTTT.

CDR3 bases: TGTGCCAGCAGTTACTCGTTGAGAGTTGCGGAGACCCAGTACTTC. This codes for CASSYSLRVAETQYF. The J gene is TRBJ2-5, the V gene TRBV6-5; D gene uncertain. This CDR3 has 15 amino acids. Germline V gives CDR1 MNHEY, CDR2 SVGAGI. Trimming removed 0 bases from V and 5 bases from J, with 13 bases in between.

The chain's CDR3 is CASSLFSFLYEQYF. Here the CDR3 DNA reads TGTGCCAGCAGCTTATTTAGCTTTCTCTACGAGCAGTACTTC. This chain links TRBV11-3 with TRBJ2-7, with D hard to call. The CDR3 loop spans 14 amino acids. Trimming shortened V by 2 bases and J by 3 bases, and 11 bases separated the two germline ends. Germline V lookup: CDR1 SGHNT, CDR2 YENEEA.